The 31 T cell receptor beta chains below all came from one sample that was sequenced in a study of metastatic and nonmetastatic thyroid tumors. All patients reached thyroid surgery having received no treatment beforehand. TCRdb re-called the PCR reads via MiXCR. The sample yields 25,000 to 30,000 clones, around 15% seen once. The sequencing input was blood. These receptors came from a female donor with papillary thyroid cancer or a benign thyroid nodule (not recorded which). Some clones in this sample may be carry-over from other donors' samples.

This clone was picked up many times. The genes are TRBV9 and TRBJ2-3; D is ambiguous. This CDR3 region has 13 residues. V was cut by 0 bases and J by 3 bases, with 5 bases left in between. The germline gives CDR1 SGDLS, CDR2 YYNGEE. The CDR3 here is CASSVDGTDTQYF. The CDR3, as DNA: TGTGCCAGCAGCGTAGACGGGACAGATACGCAGTATTTT.

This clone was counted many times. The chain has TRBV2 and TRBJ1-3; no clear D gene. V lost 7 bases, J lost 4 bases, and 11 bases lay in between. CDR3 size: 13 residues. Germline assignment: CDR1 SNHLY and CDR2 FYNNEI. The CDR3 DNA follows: TGTGCCAGCAACCTGGGATACGGAAACACCATATATTTT. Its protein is CASNLGYGNTIYF.

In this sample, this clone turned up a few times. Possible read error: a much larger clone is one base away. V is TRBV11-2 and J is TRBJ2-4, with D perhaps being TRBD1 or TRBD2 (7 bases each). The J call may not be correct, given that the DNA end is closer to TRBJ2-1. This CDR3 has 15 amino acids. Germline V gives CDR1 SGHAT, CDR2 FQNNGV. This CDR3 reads CASSSTTSEGAGQFF. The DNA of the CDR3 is TGTGCCAGCAGCTCCACTACTAGCGAGGGGGCCGGGCAGTTCTTC.

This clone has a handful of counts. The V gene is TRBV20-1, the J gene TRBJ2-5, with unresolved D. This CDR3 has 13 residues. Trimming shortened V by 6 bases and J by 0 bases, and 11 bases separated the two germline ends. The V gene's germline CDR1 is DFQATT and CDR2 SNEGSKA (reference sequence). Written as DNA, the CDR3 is TGCAGTGCCACGGACGTTAACCAAGAGACCCAGTACTTC. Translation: CSATDVNQETQYF.

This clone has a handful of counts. CDR3 nucleotide sequence: TGTGCCAGCAGCTCGAGGGGACACACTGAAGCTTTCTTT. Its protein product is CASSSRGHTEAFF. V usage is TRBV6-1 and J usage is TRBJ1-1, with D possibly TRBD1 on 5 matching bases. The germline gives CDR1 MNHNS, CDR2 SASEGT. The CDR3 has 13 residues. With 6 bases removed from V and 3 bases from J, the gap between germline ends came to 11 bases.

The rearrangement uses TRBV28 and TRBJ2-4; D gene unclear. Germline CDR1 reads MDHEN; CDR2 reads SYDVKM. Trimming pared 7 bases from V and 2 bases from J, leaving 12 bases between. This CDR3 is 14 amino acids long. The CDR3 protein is CASMSVWTKNIQYF. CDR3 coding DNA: TGTGCCAGCATGAGCGTCTGGACCAAAAACATTCAGTACTTC.

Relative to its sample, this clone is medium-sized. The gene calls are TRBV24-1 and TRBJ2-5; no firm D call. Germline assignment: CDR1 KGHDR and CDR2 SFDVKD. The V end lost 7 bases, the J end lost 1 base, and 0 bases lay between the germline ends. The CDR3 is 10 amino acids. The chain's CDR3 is CATSQETQYF. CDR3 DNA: TGTGCCACCAGCCAAGAGACCCAGTACTTC.

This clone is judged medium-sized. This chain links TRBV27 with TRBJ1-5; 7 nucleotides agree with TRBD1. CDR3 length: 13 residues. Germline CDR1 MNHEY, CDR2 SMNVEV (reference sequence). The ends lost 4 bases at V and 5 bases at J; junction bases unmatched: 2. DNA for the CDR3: TGTGCCAGCAGTTCCCAGGGGGATCAGCCCCAGCATTTT. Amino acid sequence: CASSSQGDQPQHF.

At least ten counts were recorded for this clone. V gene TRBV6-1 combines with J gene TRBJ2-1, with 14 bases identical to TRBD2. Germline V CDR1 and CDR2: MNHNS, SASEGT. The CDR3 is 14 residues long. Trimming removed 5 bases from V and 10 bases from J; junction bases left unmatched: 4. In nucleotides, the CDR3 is TGTGCCAGCAGTCGACTAGCGGGGGGGCTCGAGCAGTTCTTC. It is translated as CASSRLAGGLEQFF.

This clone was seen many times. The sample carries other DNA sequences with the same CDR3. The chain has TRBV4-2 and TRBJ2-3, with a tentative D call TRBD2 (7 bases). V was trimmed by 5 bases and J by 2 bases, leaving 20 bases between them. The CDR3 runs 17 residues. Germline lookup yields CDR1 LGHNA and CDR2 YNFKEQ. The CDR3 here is CASSGGGHEGYTDTQYF. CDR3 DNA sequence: TGTGCCAGCAGCGGGGGGGGCCACGAAGGCTACACAGATACGCAGTATTTT.

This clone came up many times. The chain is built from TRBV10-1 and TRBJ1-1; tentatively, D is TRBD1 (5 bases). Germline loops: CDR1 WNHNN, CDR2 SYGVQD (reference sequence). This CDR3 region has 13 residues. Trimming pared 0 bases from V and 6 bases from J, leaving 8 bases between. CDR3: CASSESLGAEAFF. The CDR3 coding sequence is TGCGCCAGCAGTGAGTCATTGGGGGCTGAAGCTTTCTTT.

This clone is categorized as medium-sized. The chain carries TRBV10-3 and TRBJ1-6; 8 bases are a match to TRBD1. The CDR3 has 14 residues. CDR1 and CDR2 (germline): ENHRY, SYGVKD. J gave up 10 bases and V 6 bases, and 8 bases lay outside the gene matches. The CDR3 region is CAISTDRGVSPLHF. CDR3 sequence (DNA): TGTGCCATCAGCACTGACAGGGGAGTATCACCCCTCCACTTT.

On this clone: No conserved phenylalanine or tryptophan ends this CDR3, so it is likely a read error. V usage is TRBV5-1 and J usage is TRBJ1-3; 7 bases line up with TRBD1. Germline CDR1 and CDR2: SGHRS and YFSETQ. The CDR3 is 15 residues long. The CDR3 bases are TGCGCCAGCAGCCCGGAGGGCAGGGGGAGAAATACCATATATTCT. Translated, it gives CASSPEGRGRNTIYS.

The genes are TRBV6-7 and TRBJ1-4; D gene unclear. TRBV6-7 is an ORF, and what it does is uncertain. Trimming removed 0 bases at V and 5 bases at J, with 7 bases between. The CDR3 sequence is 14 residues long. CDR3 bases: TGTGCCAGCAGTTACTCGGAGGAGAATGAAAAACTGTTTTTT. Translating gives CASSYSEENEKLFF.

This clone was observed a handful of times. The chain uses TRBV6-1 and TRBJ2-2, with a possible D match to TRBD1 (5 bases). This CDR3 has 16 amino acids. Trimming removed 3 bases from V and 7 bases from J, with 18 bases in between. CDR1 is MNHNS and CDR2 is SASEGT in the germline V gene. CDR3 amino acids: CASSDSVATADGELFF. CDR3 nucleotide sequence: TGTGCCAGCAGTGATTCTGTGGCGACAGCCGACGGGGAGCTGTTTTTT.

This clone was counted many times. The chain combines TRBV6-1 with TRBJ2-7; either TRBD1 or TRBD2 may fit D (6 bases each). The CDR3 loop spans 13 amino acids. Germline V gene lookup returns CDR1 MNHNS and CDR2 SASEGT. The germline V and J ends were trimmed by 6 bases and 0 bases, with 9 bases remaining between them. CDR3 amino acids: CASSKGGSYEQYF. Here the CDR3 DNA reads TGTGCCAGCAGCAAGGGGGGCTCCTACGAGCAGTACTTC.

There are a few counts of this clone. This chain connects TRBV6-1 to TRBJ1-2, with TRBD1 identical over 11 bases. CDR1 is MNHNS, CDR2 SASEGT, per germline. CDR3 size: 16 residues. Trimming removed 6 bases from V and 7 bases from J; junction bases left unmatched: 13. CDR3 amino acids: CASRAPLGQGVAGYTF. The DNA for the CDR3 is TGTGCCAGCAGAGCCCCCCTGGGACAGGGGGTAGCTGGCTACACCTTC.

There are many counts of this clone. CDR3 loop: CASSAVALGNNQPQHF. CDR3 bases: TGTGCCAGCAGTGCCGTGGCTCTAGGGAACAATCAGCCCCAGCATTTT. This chain links TRBV25-1 with TRBJ1-5; no definite D call. There are 16 residues in the CDR3. Germline values: CDR1 MGHDK, CDR2 SYGVNS. Trimming left V 4 bases short and J 3 bases short, with 16 bases between.

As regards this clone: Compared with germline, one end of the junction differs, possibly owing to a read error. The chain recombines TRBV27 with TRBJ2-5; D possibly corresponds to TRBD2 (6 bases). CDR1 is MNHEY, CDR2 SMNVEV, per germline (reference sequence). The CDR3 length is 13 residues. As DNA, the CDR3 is TGTGCCAGCAGTTTTTCCAAACGGGAGACCAAGTACTTC. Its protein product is CASSFSKRETKYF.

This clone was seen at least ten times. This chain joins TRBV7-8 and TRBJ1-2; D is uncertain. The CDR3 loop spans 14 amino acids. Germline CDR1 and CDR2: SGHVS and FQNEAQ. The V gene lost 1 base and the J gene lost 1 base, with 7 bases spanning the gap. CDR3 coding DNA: TGTGCCAGCAGCTTAGGTTTCTATAACTATGGCTACACCTTC. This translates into CASSLGFYNYGYTF.

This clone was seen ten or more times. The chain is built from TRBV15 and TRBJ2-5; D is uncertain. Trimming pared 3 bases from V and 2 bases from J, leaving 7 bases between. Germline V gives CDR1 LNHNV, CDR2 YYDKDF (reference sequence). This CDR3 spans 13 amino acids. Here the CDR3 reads CATSRSVQETQYF. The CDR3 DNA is TGTGCCACCAGCAGGTCGGTGCAAGAGACCCAGTACTTC. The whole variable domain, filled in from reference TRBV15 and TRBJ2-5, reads DAMVIQNPRYQVTQFGKPVTLSCSQTLNHNVMYWYQQKSSQAPKLLFHYYDKDFNNEADTPDNFQSRRPNTSFCFLDIRSPGLGDTAMYLCATSRSVQETQYFGPGTRLLVL.

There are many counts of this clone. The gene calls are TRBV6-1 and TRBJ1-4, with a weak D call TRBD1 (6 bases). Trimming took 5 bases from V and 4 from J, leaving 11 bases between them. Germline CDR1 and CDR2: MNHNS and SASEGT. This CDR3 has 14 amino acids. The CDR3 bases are TGTGCCAGCAGTAGGGGGACCATTAATGAAAAACTGTTTTTT. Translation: CASSRGTINEKLFF.

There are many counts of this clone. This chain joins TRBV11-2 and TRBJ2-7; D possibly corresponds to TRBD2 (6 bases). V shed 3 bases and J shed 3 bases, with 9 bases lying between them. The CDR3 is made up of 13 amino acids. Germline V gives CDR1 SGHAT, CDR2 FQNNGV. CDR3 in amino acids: CASSFGTYYEQYF. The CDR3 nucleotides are TGTGCCAGCAGCTTTGGGACTTACTACGAGCAGTACTTC.

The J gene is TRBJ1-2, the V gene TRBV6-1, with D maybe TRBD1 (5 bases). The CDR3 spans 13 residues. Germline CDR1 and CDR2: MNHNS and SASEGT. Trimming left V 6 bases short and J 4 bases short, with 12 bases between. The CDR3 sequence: CASRTGTLYGYTF. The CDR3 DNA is TGTGCCAGCAGGACCGGGACCCTCTATGGCTACACCTTC.

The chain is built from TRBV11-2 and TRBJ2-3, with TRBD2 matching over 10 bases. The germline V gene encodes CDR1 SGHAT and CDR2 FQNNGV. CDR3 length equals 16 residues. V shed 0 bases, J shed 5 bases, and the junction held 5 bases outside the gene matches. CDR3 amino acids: CASSLDLAGDVDTQYF. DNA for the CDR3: TGTGCCAGCAGCTTAGATCTAGCGGGAGACGTAGATACGCAGTATTTT.

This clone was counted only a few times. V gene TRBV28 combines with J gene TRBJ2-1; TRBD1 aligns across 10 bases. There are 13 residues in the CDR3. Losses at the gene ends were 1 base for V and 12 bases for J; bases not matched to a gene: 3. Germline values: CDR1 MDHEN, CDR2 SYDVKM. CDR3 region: CASSLFRTGGQFF. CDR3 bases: TGTGCCAGCAGTTTATTCCGGACAGGGGGGCAGTTCTTC.

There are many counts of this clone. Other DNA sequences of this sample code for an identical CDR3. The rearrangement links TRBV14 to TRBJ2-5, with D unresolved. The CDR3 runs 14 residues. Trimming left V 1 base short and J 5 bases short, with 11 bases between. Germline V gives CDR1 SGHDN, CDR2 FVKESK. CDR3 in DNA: TGTGCCAGCAGCCAAGCCTTCCTTGGGGAGACCCAGTACTTC. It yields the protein CASSQAFLGETQYF.

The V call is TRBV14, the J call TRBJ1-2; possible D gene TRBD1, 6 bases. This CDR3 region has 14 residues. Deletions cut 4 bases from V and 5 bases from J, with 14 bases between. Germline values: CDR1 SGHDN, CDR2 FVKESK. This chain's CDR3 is CASSRDTKEYGYTF. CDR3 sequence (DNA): TGTGCCAGCAGCCGGGACACAAAAGAATATGGCTACACCTTC.

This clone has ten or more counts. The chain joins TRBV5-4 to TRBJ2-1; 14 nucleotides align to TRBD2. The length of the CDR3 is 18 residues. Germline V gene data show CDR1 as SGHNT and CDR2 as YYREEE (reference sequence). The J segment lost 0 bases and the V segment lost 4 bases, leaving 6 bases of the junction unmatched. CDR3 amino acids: CASSTGLAGVGSYNEQFF. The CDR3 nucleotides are TGTGCCAGCAGCACGGGACTAGCGGGGGTCGGCTCCTACAATGAGCAGTTCTTC.

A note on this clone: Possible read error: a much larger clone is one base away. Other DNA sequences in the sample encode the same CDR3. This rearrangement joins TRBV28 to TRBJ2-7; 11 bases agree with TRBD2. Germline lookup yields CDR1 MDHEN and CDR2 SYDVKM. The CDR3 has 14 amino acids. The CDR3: CASSRGLAVGEQYF. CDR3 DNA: TGTGCGAGCAGTCGGGGACTAGCGGTTGGGGAGCAGTACTTC. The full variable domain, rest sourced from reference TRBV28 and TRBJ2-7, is DVKVTQSSRYLVKRTGEKVFLECVQDMDHENMFWYRQDPGLGLRLIYFSYDVKMKEKGDIPEGYSVSREKKERFSLILESASTNQTSMYLCASSRGLAVGEQYFGPGTRLTVT.

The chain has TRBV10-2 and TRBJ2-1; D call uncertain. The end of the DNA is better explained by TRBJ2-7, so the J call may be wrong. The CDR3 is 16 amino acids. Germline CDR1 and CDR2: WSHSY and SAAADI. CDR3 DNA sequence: TGCGCCAGCAGTGAGATTGAAGGGATCTCCTACAATGAGCAGTACTTC. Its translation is CASSEIEGISYNEQYF.